Each of the 21 T cell receptor beta chains below was sequenced from the same sample in a study of blood T cell repertoires in COVID-19. The repertoire was sequenced with immunoSEQ multiplex PCR; TCRdb's copy has only in-frame clones and lacks some. The profile shows under 250,000 clones, 70% to 90% of them singletons. Sequenced sample: peripheral blood. The receptors were sampled from a woman aged 65 to 85 with active or convalescent COVID-19.

The chain links TRBV7-2 to TRBJ1-5; weak D call: TRBD1 (5 bases). Germline assignment: CDR1 SGHTA and CDR2 FQGNSA. The V end was cut by 0 bases, the J end by 5 bases, with 11 bases between. This CDR3 comprises 15 residues. Here the CDR3 DNA reads TGTGCCAGCAGCTTAGCCCCCGACAGCCATCAGCCCCAGCATTTT. Translation gives CASSLAPDSHQPQHF.

V usage is TRBV20-1 and J usage is TRBJ2-1, with 9 bases that match TRBD2. The germline V gene encodes CDR1 DFQATT and CDR2 SNEGSKA (reference sequence). This CDR3 comprises 17 residues. The trim removed 3 bases at V and 2 bases at J, leaving 11 bases unmatched. The CDR3 sequence: CSASPDSGRAAYNEQFF. CDR3 in DNA: TGCAGTGCTAGTCCTGATAGCGGGAGAGCTGCCTACAATGAGCAGTTCTTC.

This sequence joins TRBV9 and TRBJ1-5; D might be TRBD1 (5 bases). The length of the CDR3 is 15 residues. CDR1 and CDR2 from the germline V gene are SGDLS and YYNGEE. Trimming removed 3 bases from V and 0 bases from J, with 10 bases in between. In DNA, the CDR3 is TGTGCCAGCAGCGCTACAGGAAATAGCAATCAGCCCCAGCATTTT. Residues: CASSATGNSNQPQHF. Variable domain in full (rest from reference TRBV9 and TRBJ1-5): DSGVTQTPKHLITATGQRVTLRCSPRSGDLSVYWYQQSLDQGLQFLIQYYNGEERAKGNILERFSAQQFPDLHSELNLSSLELGDSALYFCASSATGNSNQPQHFGDGTRLSIL.

In its sample, this clone was seen once. V gene TRBV18 combines with J gene TRBJ2-4; the D gene is possibly TRBD2 (6 bases). V lost 3 bases and J lost 6, with 15 bases in between. Germline CDR1 and CDR2: KGHSH and LQKENI. The CDR3 has 15 residues. CDR3 protein: CASSPWASEGNIQYF. In DNA, the CDR3 is TGTGCCAGCTCACCCTGGGCCTCGGAGGGAAACATTCAGTACTTC.

This chain links TRBV10-3 with TRBJ1-2; D remains unclear. V was trimmed by 5 bases and J by 0 bases, leaving 7 bases between them. This CDR3 has 13 residues. Germline V gene lookup returns CDR1 ENHRY and CDR2 SYGVKD. The CDR3 loop reads CAISKEANYGYTF. DNA of the CDR3: TGTGCCATCAGTAAAGAGGCTAACTATGGCTACACCTTC.

The chain joins TRBV5-6 to TRBJ1-3; D not certain. In germline, CDR1 is SGHDT, CDR2 YYEEEE. Trimming took off 2 bases at V and 0 bases at J, with 9 bases between the two ends. The CDR3 runs to 15 residues. Here the CDR3 DNA reads TGTGCCAGCAGCTTCCAGTCCAACTCTGGAAACACCATATATTTT. Translating gives CASSFQSNSGNTIYF.

This rearrangement joins TRBV6-5 to TRBJ2-2; D possibly corresponds to TRBD1 (5 bases). Trimming removed 7 bases from V and 7 bases from J, with 16 bases in between. The CDR3 consists of 14 residues. Germline CDR1 is MNHEY and CDR2 is SVGAGI. The CDR3 DNA reads as TGTGCCAGCATTAGCAAGGGGTTAATCGGGGAGCTGTTTTTT. Its translation: CASISKGLIGELFF.

This clone was seen a single time. Distinct nucleotide sequences in the sample also encode this CDR3. CDR3 nucleotide sequence: TGTGCCAGTAGTATCGGGGGGCATGGAGATACGCAGTATTTT. Translated, it gives CASSIGGHGDTQYF. The chain couples TRBV19 to TRBJ2-3; the D gene is possibly TRBD2 (7 bases). This CDR3 comprises 14 residues. CDR1 LNHDA and CDR2 SQIVND come from the germline V gene (reference sequence). The ends were cut back, 3 bases at V and 5 bases at J, with 12 bases in the middle. The variable domain in full, with the rest retrieved from reference TRBV19 and TRBJ2-3, is DGGITQSPKYLFRKEGQNVTLSCEQNLNHDAMYWYRQDPGQGLRLIYYSQIVNDFQKGDIAEGYSVSREKKESFPLTVTSAQKNPTAFYLCASSIGGHGDTQYFGPGTRLTVL.

This clone came up a few times. This rearrangement joins TRBV6-6 to TRBJ1-3, with D tentatively TRBD1 (6 bases). Germline CDR1 reads MNHNY; CDR2 reads SVGAGI (reference sequence). V was pared by 5 bases and J by 0 bases, with 17 bases between. The CDR3 extends over 17 amino acids. The CDR3 DNA reads as TGTGCCAGCAGTCCGCAGACAGGTATTTACTCTGGAAACACCATATATTTT. Translated, it gives CASSPQTGIYSGNTIYF.

The CDR3 DNA reads TGTGCCAGCAGATCCGTACCCCAAGAGATTAATGAAAAACTGTTTTTT. Its protein product is CASRSVPQEINEKLFF. The chain uses TRBV28 and TRBJ1-4, with no clear D. Looked up from germline, CDR1 is MDHEN and CDR2 is SYDVKM. V was shortened by 6 bases and J by 4 bases, with 18 bases between the two germline ends. The CDR3 extends over 16 amino acids.

This rearrangement joins TRBV9 to TRBJ1-3, with 8 bases that match TRBD1. Per the germline V gene, CDR1 is SGDLS and CDR2 is YYNGEE. Germline trimming cut 3 bases from V and 4 bases from J; bases unmatched to any gene: 6. The CDR3 totals 15 residues. The CDR3 reads CASSERQGTGNTIYF. In nucleotides, the CDR3 is TGTGCCAGCAGCGAGCGACAGGGGACCGGAAACACCATATATTTT.

The gene calls are TRBV6-5 and TRBJ2-3; tentatively, D is TRBD1 (5 bases). The CDR3 spans 15 residues. Germline loops: CDR1 MNHEY, CDR2 SVGAGI. V lost 8 bases and J 5 bases, leaving 20 bases between the germline ends. The CDR3 protein is CASWGMGLIGDTQYF. The CDR3 DNA reads as TGTGCCAGCTGGGGCATGGGCCTAATTGGAGATACGCAGTATTTT.

The CDR3 DNA reads as TGTGCCTGGACCCGTGGCCCTGGAAACACCATATATTTT. It specifies CAWTRGPGNTIYF. The rearrangement joins TRBV30 to TRBJ1-3, with D hard to call. The germline V gene has CDR1 GTSNPN and CDR2 SVGIG (reference sequence). The CDR3 contains 13 residues. Trimming cost V 4 bases and J 2 bases, with 9 bases left between them.

Here the CDR3 DNA reads TGTGCCAGTAGTGGTTCGGCGGGAGGAGGGACCCAGTACTTC. It codes for CASSGSAGGGTQYF. The chain recombines TRBV19 with TRBJ2-5; 8 bases match TRBD2. This CDR3 is built from 14 residues. CDR1 is LNHDA, CDR2 SQIVND, per germline (reference sequence). Trimming removed 5 bases from V and 7 bases from J; junction bases left unmatched: 9.

To note about this clone: The sample carries other DNA sequences with the same CDR3. The chain has TRBV6-5 and TRBJ2-7; TRBD1 matches 9 bases. With 4 bases clipped from V and 2 bases from J, the junction kept 6 bases outside the gene matches. The CDR3 covers 15 residues. Germline V gene sequence: CDR1 MNHEY, CDR2 SVGAGI. Here the CDR3 reads CASSSPGQGAYEQYF. CDR3 coding DNA: TGTGCCAGCAGTTCACCGGGACAGGGTGCCTACGAGCAGTACTTC.

This chain joins TRBV19 and TRBJ2-1; 16 positions agree with TRBD2. V shed 4 bases and J 3 bases; nucleotides not matched to a gene: 6. This CDR3 comprises 18 residues. Germline V CDR1 and CDR2: LNHDA, SQIVND (reference sequence). The CDR3 nucleotides read TGTGCCAGTAGTAGGGGACTAGCGGGGGGGCAAGTCTACAATGAGCAGTTCTTC. Its protein product is CASSRGLAGGQVYNEQFF.

V usage is TRBV28 and J usage is TRBJ2-5; TRBD2 might be the D (6 bases). Trimming stripped 2 bases from V and 0 bases from J, with 13 bases between. This CDR3 spans 16 amino acids. Germline lookup yields CDR1 MDHEN and CDR2 SYDVKM. CDR3 DNA sequence: TGTGCCAGCAGTTTACTAACCGGGGACTACCAAGAGACCCAGTACTTC. Its protein product is CASSLLTGDYQETQYF.

The chain joins TRBV30 to TRBJ1-2, with 7 positions matching TRBD1. The length of the CDR3 is 17 residues. Germline V lookup: CDR1 GTSNPN, CDR2 SVGIG (reference sequence). V lost 5 bases, J lost 4 bases, and 19 bases stayed unmatched. The CDR3 spells CAWGPGAGTVAIYGYTF. The CDR3 coding sequence is TGTGCCTGGGGTCCCGGTGCCGGGACAGTTGCCATCTATGGCTACACCTTC. Complete variable domain (other parts from reference TRBV30 and TRBJ1-2): SQTIHQWPATLVQPVGSPLSLECTVEGTSNPNLYWYRQAAGRGLQLLFYSVGIGQISSEVPQNLSASRPQDRQFILSSKKLLLSDSGFYLCAWGPGAGTVAIYGYTFGSGTRLTVV.

J is TRBJ1-6 and V is TRBV12-5; D is undetermined. Germline lookup yields CDR1 LGHNT and CDR2 FRNRAP. This CDR3 has 12 residues. Trimming shortened V by 8 bases and J by 6 bases, and 8 bases separated the two germline ends. The CDR3 spells CASSTANSPLHF. CDR3 sequence (DNA): TGTGCTAGTAGTACAGCTAATTCACCCCTCCACTTT.

This sequence joins TRBV5-1 and TRBJ1-2, with 7 positions matching TRBD1. The CDR3 spans 15 residues. The V and J ends lost 3 bases and 4 bases, in that order; junction bases with no gene match: 9. Germline-derived CDR1 and CDR2 are SGHRS and YFSETQ. As DNA, the CDR3 is TGCGCCAGCAGCTCCCAGAGGGGGCGCAGCTATGGCTACACCTTC. This sequence encodes CASSSQRGRSYGYTF. Using reference TRBV5-1 and TRBJ1-2 for the parts outside the CDR3, the full variable domain is KAGVTQTPRYLIKTRGQQVTLSCSPISGHRSVSWYQQTPGQGLQFLFEYFSETQRNKGNFPGRFSGRQFSNSRSEMNVSTLELGDSALYLCASSSQRGRSYGYTFGSGTRLTVV.

This clone was observed a single time. The rearrangement joins TRBV3-1 (or the pseudogene TRBV3-2) to TRBJ2-2; 8 positions agree with TRBD2. Unmatched junction bases numbered 2, after V lost 2 bases and J lost 0 bases. This CDR3 contains 16 residues. Germline CDR1 LGHDT, CDR2 YNNKEL (reference sequence). The CDR3 DNA reads as TGTGCCAGCAGCCAAATTAGCGGGACGAACACCGGGGAGCTGTTTTTT. It translates to CASSQISGTNTGELFF.